Listed here are 7 T cell receptor beta chains from one sample, sequenced in a study of blood T cell repertoires in COVID-19. Assay: immunoSEQ multiplex PCR; the TCRdb copy retains only in-frame clones and omits some. The sample lists over 250,000 clones, about nine tenths occurring once. Material for sequencing was PBMCs or T cells enriched from blood (not recorded which). The receptors stem from a woman in her fifties or sixties who had recovered from COVID-19.

The V gene is TRBV28, the J gene TRBJ1-2; 9 bases fit TRBD1. The CDR3 is 14 residues long. Trimming removed 5 bases from V and 6 bases from J; junction bases left unmatched: 7. Looked up from germline, CDR1 is MDHEN and CDR2 is SYDVKM. CDR3 residues: CASSLPDRGNGYTF. The CDR3, as DNA: TGTGCCAGCAGTCTCCCGGACAGGGGCAATGGCTACACCTTC.

V usage is TRBV28 and J usage is TRBJ1-6; possibly TRBD1 for D (5 bases). From germline, CDR1 is MDHEN and CDR2 SYDVKM. The CDR3 covers 16 residues. V gave up 3 bases and J gave up 9 bases, with 18 bases separating them. CDR3 sequence reads: CASSLVDSGLSSPLHF. The CDR3 DNA is TGTGCCAGCAGTTTGGTTGACAGTGGGCTTAGTTCACCCCTCCACTTT.

V gene TRBV27 combines with J gene TRBJ2-1; D is perhaps TRBD2 (6 bases). The germline CDR1 and CDR2 sequences are MNHEY and SMNVEV (reference sequence). The length of the CDR3 is 14 residues. Trimming took off 6 bases at V and 3 bases at J, with 12 bases between the two ends. The CDR3 region is CASRTRGFYNEQFF. CDR3 DNA sequence: TGTGCCAGCAGGACTAGGGGCTTCTACAATGAGCAGTTCTTC.

The chain links TRBV18 to TRBJ1-1, with 12 bases fitting TRBD1. Germline-derived CDR1 and CDR2 are KGHSH and LQKENI. The V segment lost 3 bases and the J segment 1 base; nucleotides outside the gene matches: 9. The CDR3 loop spans 18 amino acids. DNA of the CDR3: TGTGCCAGCTCACCGCCCGGGACAGGGGGCTTCGCGAACACTGAAGCTTTCTTT. Translating gives CASSPPGTGGFANTEAFF.

The chain couples TRBV27 to TRBJ1-5, with D tentatively TRBD1 (5 bases). Germline CDR1 reads MNHEY; CDR2 reads SMNVEV (reference sequence). This CDR3 contains 15 residues. V lost 5 bases and J 7 bases, leaving 18 bases between the germline ends. The CDR3 nucleotides read TGTGCCAGCAGTCCCACCGGGAGGGGAAGGCAGCCCCAGCATTTT. It codes for CASSPTGRGRQPQHF.

The chain links TRBV9 to TRBJ2-3, with 9 bases lining up with TRBD2. This CDR3 spans 16 amino acids. CDR1 and CDR2 (germline): SGDLS, YYNGEE. Germline trimming cut 0 bases from V and 3 bases from J; bases unmatched to any gene: 5. CDR3 in DNA: TGTGCCAGCAGCGTAGGGGCGGGGGGGCCAACAGATACGCAGTATTTT. It yields the protein CASSVGAGGPTDTQYF.

The chain joins TRBV5-1 to TRBJ2-2, with D possibly matching TRBD1 (6 bases). This CDR3 has 16 residues. CDR1 is SGHRS and CDR2 is YFSETQ in the germline V gene. Trimming pared 3 bases from V and 1 base from J, leaving 13 bases between. CDR3 in DNA: TGCGCCAGCAGCTCCCTAGGGACAAAGAACACCGGGGAGCTGTTTTTT. It encodes CASSSLGTKNTGELFF.